Detailed here is one T cell receptor (beta chain). The data were taken from a study of blood T cell repertoires in COVID-19. Overall study context: The analysed material was cDNA or gDNA that came from T cells, B-cell-depleted T cells, or PBMCs.

Measured with immunoSEQ multiplex PCR; TCRdb has only the in-frame clones, and not every one. The sample holds under 250,000 clones, roughly 82% seen once. The material sequenced was peripheral blood. This receptor was identified in a woman at least 80 years old with COVID-19, enrolled during active disease.

For the CDR3, the DNA is TGTGCCAGCAGCAAGGACCTCTCGGGATCTGGAAACACCATATATTTT. This translates into CASSKDLSGSGNTIYF. The gene calls are TRBV4-2 and TRBJ1-3, with no clear D. The V end lost 5 bases, the J end lost 1 base, and 15 bases lay between the germline ends. The germline gives CDR1 LGHNA, CDR2 YNFKEQ. This CDR3 spans 16 amino acids.